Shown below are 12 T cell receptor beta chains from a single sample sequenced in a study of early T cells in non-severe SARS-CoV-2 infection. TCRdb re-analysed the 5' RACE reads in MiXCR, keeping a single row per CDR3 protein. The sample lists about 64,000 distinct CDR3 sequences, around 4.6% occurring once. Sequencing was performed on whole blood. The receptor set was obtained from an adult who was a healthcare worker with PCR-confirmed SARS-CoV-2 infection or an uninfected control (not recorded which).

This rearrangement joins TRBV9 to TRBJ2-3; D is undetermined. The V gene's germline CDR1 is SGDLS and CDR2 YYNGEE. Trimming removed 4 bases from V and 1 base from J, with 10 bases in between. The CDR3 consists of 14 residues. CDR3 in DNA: TGTGCCAGCAGCAGGTCTGGTCGCACAGATACGCAGTATTTT. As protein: CASSRSGRTDTQYF.

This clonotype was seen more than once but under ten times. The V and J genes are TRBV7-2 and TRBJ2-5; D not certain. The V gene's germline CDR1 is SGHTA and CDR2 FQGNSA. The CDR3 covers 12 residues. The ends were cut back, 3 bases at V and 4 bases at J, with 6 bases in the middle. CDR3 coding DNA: TGTGCCAGCAGCTTCGCTGTAGAGACCCAGTACTTC. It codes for CASSFAVETQYF.

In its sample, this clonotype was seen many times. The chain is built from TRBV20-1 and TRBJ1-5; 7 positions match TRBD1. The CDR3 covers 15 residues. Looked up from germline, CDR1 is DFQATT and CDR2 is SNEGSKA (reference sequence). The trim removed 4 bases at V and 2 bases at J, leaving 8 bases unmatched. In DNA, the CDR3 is TGCAGTGCTACAAAACAGGGGCTTGGCAATCAGCCCCAGCATTTT. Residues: CSATKQGLGNQPQHF.

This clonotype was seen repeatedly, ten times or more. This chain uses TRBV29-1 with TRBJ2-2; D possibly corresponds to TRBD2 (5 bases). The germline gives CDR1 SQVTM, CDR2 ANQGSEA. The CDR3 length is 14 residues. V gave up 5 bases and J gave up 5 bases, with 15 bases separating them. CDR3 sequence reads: CSVSRAGGTGELFF. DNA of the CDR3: TGCAGCGTTTCGAGGGCAGGAGGAACCGGGGAGCTGTTTTTT.

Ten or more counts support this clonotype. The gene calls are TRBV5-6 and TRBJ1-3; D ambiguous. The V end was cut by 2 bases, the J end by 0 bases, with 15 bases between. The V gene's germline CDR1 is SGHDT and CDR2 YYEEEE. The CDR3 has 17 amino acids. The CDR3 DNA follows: TGTGCCAGCAGCTTCCTGAGCACTAGGGACTCTGGAAACACCATATATTTT. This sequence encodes CASSFLSTRDSGNTIYF. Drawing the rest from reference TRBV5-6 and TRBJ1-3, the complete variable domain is DAGVTQSPTHLIKTRGQQVTLRCSPKSGHDTVSWYQQALGQGPQFIFQYYEEEERQRGNFPDRFSGHQFPNYSSELNVNALLLGDSALYLCASSFLSTRDSGNTIYFGEGSWLTVV.

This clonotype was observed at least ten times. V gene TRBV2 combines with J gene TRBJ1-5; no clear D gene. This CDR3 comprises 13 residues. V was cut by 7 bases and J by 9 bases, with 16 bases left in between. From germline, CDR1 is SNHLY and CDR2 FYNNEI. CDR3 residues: CASTLQLGPPQHF. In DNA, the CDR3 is TGTGCCAGCACTTTACAGCTAGGTCCGCCCCAGCATTTT.

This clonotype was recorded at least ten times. Here the CDR3 reads CASSQEGLAYEQYF. The DNA of the CDR3 is TGTGCCAGCAGCCAGGAGGGTTTGGCCTACGAGCAGTACTTC. This chain uses TRBV7-8 with TRBJ2-7; weak D call: TRBD2 (6 bases). With 5 bases removed from V and 2 bases from J, the gap between germline ends came to 13 bases. Germline V CDR1 and CDR2: SGHVS, FQNEAQ. CDR3 length: 14 residues.

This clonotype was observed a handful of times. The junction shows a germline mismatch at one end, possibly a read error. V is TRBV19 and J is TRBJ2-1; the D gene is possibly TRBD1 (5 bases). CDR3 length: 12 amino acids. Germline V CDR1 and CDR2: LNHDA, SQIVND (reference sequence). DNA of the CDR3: TGTGCCACCTCACAACCCCCCGACAGCGTGCTCTTC. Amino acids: CATSQPPDSVLF.

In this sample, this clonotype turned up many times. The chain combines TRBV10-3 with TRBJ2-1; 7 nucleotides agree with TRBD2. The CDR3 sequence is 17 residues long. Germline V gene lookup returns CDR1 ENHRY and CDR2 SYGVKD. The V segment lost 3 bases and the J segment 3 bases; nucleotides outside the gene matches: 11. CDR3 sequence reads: CAISDPIRAGNYNEQFF. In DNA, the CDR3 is TGTGCCATCAGTGACCCGATCCGAGCGGGGAACTACAATGAGCAGTTCTTC.

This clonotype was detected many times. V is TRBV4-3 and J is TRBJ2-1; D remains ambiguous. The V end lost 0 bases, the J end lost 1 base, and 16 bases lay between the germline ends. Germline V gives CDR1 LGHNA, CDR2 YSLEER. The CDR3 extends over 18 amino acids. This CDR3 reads CASSQDVTYAVSYNEQFF. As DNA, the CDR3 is TGCGCCAGCAGCCAAGACGTTACGTACGCTGTTTCCTACAATGAGCAGTTCTTC.

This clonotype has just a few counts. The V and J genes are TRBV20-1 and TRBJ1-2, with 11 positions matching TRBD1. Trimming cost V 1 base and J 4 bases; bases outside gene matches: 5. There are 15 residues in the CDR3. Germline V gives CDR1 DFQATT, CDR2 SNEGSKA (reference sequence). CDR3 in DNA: TGCAGTGCTAGAGTAGGGACAGGGGGATCCTATGGCTACACCTTC. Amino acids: CSARVGTGGSYGYTF.

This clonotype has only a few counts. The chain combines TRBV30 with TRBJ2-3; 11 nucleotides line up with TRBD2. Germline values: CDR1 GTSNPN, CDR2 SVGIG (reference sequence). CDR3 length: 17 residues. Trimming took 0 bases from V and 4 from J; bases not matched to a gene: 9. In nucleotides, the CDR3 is TGTGCCTGGAGTGTAAGCCCGACTAGCGGGATTGCAGATACGCAGTATTTT. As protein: CAWSVSPTSGIADTQYF.